This T cell receptor (beta chain) was documented in a study of early T cells in non-severe SARS-CoV-2 infection. Study-level information: Sequencing input comprised bulk RNA from unsorted whole blood; chain pairing was not available. Points from the study as a whole: Anti-spike CD8 responses were favored by VDJdb matching, which missed private and CD4 specificities.

Germline trimming cut 7 bases from V and 4 bases from J; bases unmatched to any gene: 7. Germline CDR1 SEHNR, CDR2 FQNEAQ (reference sequence). The length of the CDR3 is 15 residues. cDNA molecules, individually, were tagged with unique molecular identifiers. TCRdb recomputed calls from the 5' RACE reads with MiXCR, one row per CDR3 protein. The sample consists of fewer than 35,000 distinct CDR3 sequences, about 6% of them appearing once. This clonotype came up many times. What it binds is not known. Sequencing was carried out using whole blood. This receptor was taken from an adult who was a healthcare worker with PCR-confirmed SARS-CoV-2 infection or an uninfected control (not recorded which). The J gene is TRBJ2-1, the V gene TRBV7-9; TRBD2 matches 10 bases. CDR3 amino acids: CASTPVSGRYNEQFF. The CDR3 nucleotides are TGTGCCAGCACCCCGGTTAGCGGGAGGTACAATGAGCAGTTCTTC.